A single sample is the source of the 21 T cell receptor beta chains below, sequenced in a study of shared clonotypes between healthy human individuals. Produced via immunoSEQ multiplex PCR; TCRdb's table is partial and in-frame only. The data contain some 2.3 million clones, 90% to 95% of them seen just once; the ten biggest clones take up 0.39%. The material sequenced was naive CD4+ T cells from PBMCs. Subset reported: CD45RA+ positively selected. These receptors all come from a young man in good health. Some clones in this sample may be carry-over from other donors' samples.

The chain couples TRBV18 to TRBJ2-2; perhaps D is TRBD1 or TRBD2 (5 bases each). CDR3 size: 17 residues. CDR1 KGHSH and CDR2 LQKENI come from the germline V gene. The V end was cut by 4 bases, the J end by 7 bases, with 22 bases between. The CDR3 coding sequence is TGTGCCAGCTCACGCACCAGAGATTCCGGGGCAAGCGGGGAGCTGTTTTTT. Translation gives CASSRTRDSGASGELFF.

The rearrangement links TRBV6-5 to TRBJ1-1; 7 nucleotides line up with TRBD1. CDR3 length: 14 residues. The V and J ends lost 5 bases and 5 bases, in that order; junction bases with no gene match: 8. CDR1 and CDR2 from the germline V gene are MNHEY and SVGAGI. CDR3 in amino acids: CASSPPDRATEAFF. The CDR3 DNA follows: TGTGCCAGCAGTCCCCCCGACAGGGCGACTGAAGCTTTCTTT.

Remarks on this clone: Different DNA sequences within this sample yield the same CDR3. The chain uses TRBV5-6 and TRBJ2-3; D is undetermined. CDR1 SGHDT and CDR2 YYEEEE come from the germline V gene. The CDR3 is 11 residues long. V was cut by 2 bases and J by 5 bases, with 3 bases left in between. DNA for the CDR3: TGTGCCAGCAGCTTACAAGATACGCAGTATTTT. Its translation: CASSLQDTQYF.

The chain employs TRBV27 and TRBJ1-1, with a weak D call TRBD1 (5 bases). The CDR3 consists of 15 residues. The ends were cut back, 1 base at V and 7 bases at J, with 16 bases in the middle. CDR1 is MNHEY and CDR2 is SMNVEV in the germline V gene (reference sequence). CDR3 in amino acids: CASSLYYRQGLEAFF. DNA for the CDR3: TGTGCCAGCAGTTTATATTATCGGCAGGGCCTTGAAGCTTTCTTT.

The CDR3, as DNA: TGTGCCAGCAGTTTCCCGAATGGCTACACCTTC. This sequence encodes CASSFPNGYTF. This chain joins TRBV28 and TRBJ1-2; D gene uncertain. Germline CDR1 MDHEN, CDR2 SYDVKM. Trimming cost V 3 bases and J 6 bases, with 5 bases left between them. The CDR3 length is 11 residues.

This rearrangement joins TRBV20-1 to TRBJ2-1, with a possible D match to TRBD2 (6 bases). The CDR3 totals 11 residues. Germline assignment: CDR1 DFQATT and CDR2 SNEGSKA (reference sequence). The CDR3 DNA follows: TGCGTTGTCGCGACGGAGGGGCATGGGTTCTTC. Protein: CVVATEGHGFF.

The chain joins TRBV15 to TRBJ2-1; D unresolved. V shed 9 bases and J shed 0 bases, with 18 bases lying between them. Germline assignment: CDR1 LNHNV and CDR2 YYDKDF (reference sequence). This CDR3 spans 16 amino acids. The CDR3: CATRPWTFRSYNEQFF. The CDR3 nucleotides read TGTGCCACTCGCCCGTGGACCTTCCGCTCCTACAATGAGCAGTTCTTC.

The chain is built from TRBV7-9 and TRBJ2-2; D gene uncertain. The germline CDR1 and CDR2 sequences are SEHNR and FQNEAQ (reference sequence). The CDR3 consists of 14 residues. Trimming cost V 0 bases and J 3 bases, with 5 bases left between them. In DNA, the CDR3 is TGTGCCAGCAGCTTAGCCTCGTACACCGGGGAGCTGTTTTTT. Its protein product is CASSLASYTGELFF.

The chain's CDR3 is CASSLASGRPSYNEQFF. CDR3 sequence (DNA): TGTGCCAGCAGCTTGGCTAGCGGGAGGCCCTCCTACAATGAGCAGTTCTTC. V gene TRBV11-1 combines with J gene TRBJ2-1; TRBD2 matches 11 bases. Germline CDR1 reads SGHAT; CDR2 reads FQDESV (reference sequence). The CDR3 is made up of 17 amino acids. With V trimmed by 3 bases and J by 0 bases, 4 bases remained unmatched.

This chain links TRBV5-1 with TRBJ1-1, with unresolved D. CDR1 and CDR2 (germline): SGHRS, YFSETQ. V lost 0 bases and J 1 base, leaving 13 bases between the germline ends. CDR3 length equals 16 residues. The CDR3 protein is CASSLVTFRANTEAFF. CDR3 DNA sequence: TGCGCCAGCAGCTTGGTTACTTTTAGGGCGAACACTGAAGCTTTCTTT.

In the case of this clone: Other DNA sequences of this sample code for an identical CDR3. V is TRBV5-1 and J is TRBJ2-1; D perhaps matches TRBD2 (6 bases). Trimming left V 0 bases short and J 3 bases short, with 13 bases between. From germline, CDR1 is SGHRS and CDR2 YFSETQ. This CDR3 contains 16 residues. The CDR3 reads CASSLERGGNYNEQFF. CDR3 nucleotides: TGCGCCAGCAGCTTGGAGCGTGGCGGGAACTACAATGAGCAGTTCTTC.

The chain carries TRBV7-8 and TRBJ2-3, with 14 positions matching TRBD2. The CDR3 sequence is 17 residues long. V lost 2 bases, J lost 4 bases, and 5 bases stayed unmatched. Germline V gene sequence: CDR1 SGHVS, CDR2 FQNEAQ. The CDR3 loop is CASSLLTSGRASDTQYF. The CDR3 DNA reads TGTGCCAGCAGCTTACTGACTAGCGGGAGGGCGTCAGATACGCAGTATTTT.

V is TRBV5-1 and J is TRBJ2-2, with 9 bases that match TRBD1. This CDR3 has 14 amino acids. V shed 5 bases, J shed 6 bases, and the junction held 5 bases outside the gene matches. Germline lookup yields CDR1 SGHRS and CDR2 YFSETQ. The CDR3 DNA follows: TGCGCCAGCAGGACAACAGGGGGCGCCGGGGAGCTGTTTTTT. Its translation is CASRTTGGAGELFF.

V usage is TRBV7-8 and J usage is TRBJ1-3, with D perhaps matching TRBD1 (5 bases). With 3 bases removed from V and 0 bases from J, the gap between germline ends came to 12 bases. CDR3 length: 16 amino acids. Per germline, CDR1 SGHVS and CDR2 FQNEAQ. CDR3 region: CASSLDGRASGNTIYF. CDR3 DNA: TGTGCCAGCAGCTTGGACGGCAGGGCCTCTGGAAACACCATATATTTT.

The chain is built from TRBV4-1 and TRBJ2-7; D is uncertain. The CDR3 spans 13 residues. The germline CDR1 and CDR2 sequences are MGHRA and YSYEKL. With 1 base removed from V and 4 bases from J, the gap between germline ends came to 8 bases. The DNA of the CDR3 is TGCGCCAGCAGCCAAGTCATGGAATACGAGCAGTACTTC. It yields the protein CASSQVMEYEQYF.

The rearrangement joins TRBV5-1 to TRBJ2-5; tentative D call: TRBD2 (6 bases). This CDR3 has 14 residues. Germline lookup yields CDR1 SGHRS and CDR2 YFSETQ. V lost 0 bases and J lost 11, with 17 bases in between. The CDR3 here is CASSLVAGPSYQYF. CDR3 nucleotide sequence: TGCGCCAGCAGCTTGGTTGCGGGACCCTCCTATCAGTACTTC.

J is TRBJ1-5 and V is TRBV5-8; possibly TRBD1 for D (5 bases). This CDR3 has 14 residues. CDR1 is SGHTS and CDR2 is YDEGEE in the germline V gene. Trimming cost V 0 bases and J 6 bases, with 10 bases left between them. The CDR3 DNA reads TGTGCCAGCAGCTTGGTCAGGGCAGGTCAGCCCCAGCATTTT. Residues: CASSLVRAGQPQHF.

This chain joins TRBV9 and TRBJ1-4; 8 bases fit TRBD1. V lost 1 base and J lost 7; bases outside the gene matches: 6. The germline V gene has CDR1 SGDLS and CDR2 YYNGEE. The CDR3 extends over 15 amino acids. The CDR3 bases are TGTGCCAGCAGCGTATGGGGACAGGACGGTGAAAAACTGTTTTTT. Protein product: CASSVWGQDGEKLFF.

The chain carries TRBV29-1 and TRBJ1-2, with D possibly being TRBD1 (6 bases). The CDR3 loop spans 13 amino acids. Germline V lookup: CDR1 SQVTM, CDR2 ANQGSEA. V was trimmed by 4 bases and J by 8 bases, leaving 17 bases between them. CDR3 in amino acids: CSVVGFRGEGYTF. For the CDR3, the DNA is TGCAGCGTTGTGGGTTTCAGGGGAGAAGGCTACACCTTC.

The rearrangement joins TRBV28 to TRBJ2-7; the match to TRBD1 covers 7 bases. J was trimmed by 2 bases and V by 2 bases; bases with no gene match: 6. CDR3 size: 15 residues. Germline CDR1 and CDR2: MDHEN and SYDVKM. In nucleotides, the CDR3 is TGTGCCAGCAGTTTAGTGCCCGGGACAGCCTACGAGCAGTACTTC. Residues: CASSLVPGTAYEQYF.

CDR3: CASSLASSGANVLTF. The CDR3 nucleotides are TGTGCCAGCAGCTTAGCCAGCTCTGGGGCCAACGTCCTGACTTTC. The rearrangement uses TRBV7-6 and TRBJ2-6; unclear D gene. The CDR3 has 15 amino acids. Germline V lookup: CDR1 SGHVS, CDR2 FNYEAQ. V was shortened by 0 bases and J by 0 bases, with 3 bases between the two germline ends.